Below are 17 T cell receptor beta chains sequenced from a single sample in a study of blood T cell repertoires in COVID-19. Measured with immunoSEQ multiplex PCR; TCRdb has only the in-frame clones, and not every one. The data show about 180,000 clones, with roughly nine tenths seen just once and 2% to 2.5% held by the top ten. The sequencing input was PBMCs or T cells enriched from blood (not recorded which). The receptors originated from a woman between 35 and 50 years old with acute COVID-19.

The chain carries TRBV24-1 and TRBJ1-1; D might be TRBD1 (6 bases). CDR3 length: 14 residues. Germline-derived CDR1 and CDR2 are KGHDR and SFDVKD. V dropped 3 bases and J dropped 0 bases, with 7 bases sitting between them. CDR3 in DNA: TGTGCCACCAGTGATACAGGGATGAACACTGAAGCTTTCTTT. Translated: CATSDTGMNTEAFF.

The DNA of the CDR3 is TGTGCCAGCAGTCCGGGGACAGGGGGAAATAATGAAAAACTGTTTTTT. This gives the protein CASSPGTGGNNEKLFF. This chain connects TRBV28 to TRBJ1-4; 11 bases align to TRBD1. CDR3 size: 16 residues. The germline V gene has CDR1 MDHEN and CDR2 SYDVKM. V lost 5 bases to trimming and J lost 4 bases; unmatched junction nucleotides: 6.

CDR3 sequence reads: CASSEFGTAPLYGYTF. DNA for the CDR3: TGTGCCAGCAGTGAATTCGGGACAGCCCCTCTCTATGGCTACACCTTC. The chain has TRBV6-1 and TRBJ1-2, with TRBD1 matching 7 bases. CDR3 length: 16 amino acids. Germline CDR1 is MNHNS and CDR2 is SASEGT. V gave up 2 bases and J gave up 4 bases; unmatched junction bases: 10.

The chain uses TRBV2 and TRBJ1-2; TRBD1 matches at 10 bases. The V segment lost 3 bases and the J segment 3 bases; nucleotides outside the gene matches: 7. The CDR3 runs 16 residues. Germline CDR1 SNHLY, CDR2 FYNNEI. CDR3 coding DNA: TGTGCCAGCAGTGAGCAGGACAGGGGGGGCCACTATGGCTACACCTTC. Amino acids: CASSEQDRGGHYGYTF.

This chain connects TRBV19 to TRBJ2-3, with 11 positions matching TRBD2. Germline CDR1 LNHDA, CDR2 SQIVND (reference sequence). J gave up 5 bases and V 6 bases, and 10 bases lay outside the gene matches. CDR3 length: 16 residues. CDR3 bases: TGTGCCAGTAGGCCGCAACTTAGCGGGAGGGGAGATACGCAGTATTTT. Its protein product is CASRPQLSGRGDTQYF.

This clone is a singleton in its sample. The chain has TRBV2 and TRBJ2-2; D may be TRBD1 (5 bases). Germline loops: CDR1 SNHLY, CDR2 FYNNEI. This CDR3 contains 13 residues. V gave up 7 bases and J gave up 3 bases, with 9 bases separating them. CDR3 sequence (DNA): TGTGCCAGCATCGCAGGGTACACCGGGGAGCTGTTTTTT. Translated, it gives CASIAGYTGELFF.

This rearrangement joins TRBV11-2 to TRBJ2-1; a weak D match, TRBD2 (7 bases). V gave up 2 bases and J gave up 9 bases, with 14 bases separating them. The CDR3 loop spans 14 amino acids. The V gene's germline CDR1 is SGHAT and CDR2 FQNNGV. The CDR3 region is CASSLFQGGGEQFF. CDR3 sequence (DNA): TGTGCCAGCAGCTTATTCCAAGGGGGGGGTGAGCAGTTCTTC.

This clone was seen a single time. The rearrangement joins TRBV6-5 to TRBJ2-6; possible D gene TRBD2, 5 bases. Trimming shortened V by 7 bases and J by 1 base, and 11 bases separated the two germline ends. From germline, CDR1 is MNHEY and CDR2 SVGAGI. The CDR3 extends over 15 amino acids. The CDR3 DNA reads as TGTGCCAGCATTCCTGGGAGATCTGGGGCCAACGTCCTGACTTTC. It encodes CASIPGRSGANVLTF.

The V call is TRBV3-1 (or the pseudogene TRBV3-2), the J call TRBJ1-2; TRBD1 agrees at 9 bases. The CDR3 covers 15 residues. Germline CDR1 is LGHDT and CDR2 is YNNKEL (reference sequence). The V and J ends lost 0 bases and 8 bases, in that order; junction bases with no gene match: 7. CDR3 loop: CASSQDPGTGKGYTF. The CDR3 nucleotides are TGTGCCAGCAGCCAAGATCCCGGGACAGGGAAAGGCTACACCTTC.

In the case of this clone: At one end, the junction sequence differs from germline, possibly due to a read error. The V and J genes are TRBV5-4 and TRBJ2-7; D gene uncertain. Germline CDR1 and CDR2: SGHNT and YYREEE (reference sequence). This CDR3 contains 9 residues. The CDR3 region is CASSLDPTF. CDR3 coding DNA: TGTGCCAGCAGCTTGGACCCCACATTC.

The chain combines TRBV4-2 with TRBJ1-4; no firm D call. The CDR3 is made up of 15 amino acids. Germline-derived CDR1 and CDR2 are LGHNA and YNFKEQ. V lost 1 base to trimming and J lost 3 bases, with 9 bases between them. CDR3 residues: CASSQVRQPNEKLFF. The DNA for the CDR3 is TGTGCCAGCAGCCAAGTGAGGCAGCCTAATGAAAAACTGTTTTTT.

The chain uses TRBV30 and TRBJ2-5, with 11 bases lining up with TRBD2. Per the germline V gene, CDR1 is GTSNPN and CDR2 is SVGIG (reference sequence). The CDR3 is made up of 17 amino acids. Trimming at V came to 0 bases and at J to 2 bases, leaving 8 bases not matched to a gene. CDR3 region: CAWSVLLGLADQETQYF. The CDR3 coding sequence is TGTGCCTGGAGTGTACTACTGGGACTAGCGGATCAAGAGACCCAGTACTTC. The variable domain in full, completed from reference TRBV30 and TRBJ2-5, reads SQTIHQWPATLVQPVGSPLSLECTVEGTSNPNLYWYRQAAGRGLQLLFYSVGIGQISSEVPQNLSASRPQDRQFILSSKKLLLSDSGFYLCAWSVLLGLADQETQYFGPGTRLLVL.

The V and J genes are TRBV13 and TRBJ2-1, with TRBD1 matching over 9 bases. V was pared by 5 bases and J by 3 bases, with 8 bases of the junction left unmatched. Germline V gene sequence: CDR1 PRHDT, CDR2 FYEKMQ (reference sequence). The CDR3 length is 16 residues. The CDR3 loop reads CASSHRDRALYNEQFF. In nucleotides, the CDR3 is TGTGCCAGCAGCCACCGGGACAGGGCCCTCTACAATGAGCAGTTCTTC.

This clone was seen a handful of times. This sequence joins TRBV5-6 and TRBJ2-7; 9 bases match TRBD2. CDR3 size: 14 residues. Germline V gene data show CDR1 as SGHDT and CDR2 as YYEEEE. After removal of 1 base from V and 7 bases from J, the junction contained 6 bases not matched to a gene. Here the CDR3 reads CASSLLAGAREQYF. The CDR3 nucleotides are TGTGCCAGCAGCTTGTTAGCGGGGGCAAGGGAGCAGTACTTC.

This chain uses TRBV6-1 with TRBJ1-1; D remains ambiguous. Trimming cost V 1 base and J 0 bases, with 18 bases left between them. The CDR3 loop spans 18 amino acids. Germline CDR1 and CDR2: MNHNS and SASEGT. CDR3 loop: CASSEGGAPYNMNTEAFF. The CDR3 DNA is TGTGCCAGCAGTGAAGGGGGAGCCCCTTACAACATGAACACTGAAGCTTTCTTT.

The CDR3 coding sequence is TGTGCCAGCAGCTCCTGGGACAGGGGGCCCCAAGAGACCCAGTACTTC. Translated: CASSSWDRGPQETQYF. The J gene is TRBJ2-5, the V gene TRBV11-1; TRBD1 matches 12 bases. Germline V gives CDR1 SGHAT, CDR2 FQDESV (reference sequence). This CDR3 has 16 residues. Trimming removed 4 bases from V and 1 base from J; junction bases left unmatched: 4.

The chain has TRBV2 and TRBJ1-5; TRBD1 agrees at 9 bases. After removal of 5 bases from V and 4 bases from J, the junction contained 6 bases not matched to a gene. Germline loops: CDR1 SNHLY, CDR2 FYNNEI. This CDR3 spans 15 amino acids. This CDR3 reads CASSPGTGKNQPQHF. Written as DNA, the CDR3 is TGTGCCAGCAGTCCCGGGACAGGGAAAAATCAGCCCCAGCATTTT.